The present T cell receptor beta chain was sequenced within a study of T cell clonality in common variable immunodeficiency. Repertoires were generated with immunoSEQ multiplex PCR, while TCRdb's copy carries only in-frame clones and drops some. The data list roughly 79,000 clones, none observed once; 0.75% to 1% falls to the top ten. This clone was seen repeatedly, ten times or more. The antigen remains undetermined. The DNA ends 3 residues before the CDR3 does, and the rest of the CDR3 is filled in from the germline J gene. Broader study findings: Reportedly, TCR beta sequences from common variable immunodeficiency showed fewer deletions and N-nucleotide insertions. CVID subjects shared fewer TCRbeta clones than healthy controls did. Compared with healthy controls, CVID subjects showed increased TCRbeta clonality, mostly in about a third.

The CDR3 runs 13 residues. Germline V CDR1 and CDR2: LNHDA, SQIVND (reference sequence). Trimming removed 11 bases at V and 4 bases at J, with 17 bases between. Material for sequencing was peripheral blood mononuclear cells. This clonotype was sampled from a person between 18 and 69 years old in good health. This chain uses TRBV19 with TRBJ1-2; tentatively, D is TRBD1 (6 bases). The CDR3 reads CAAIPPGAYGYTF. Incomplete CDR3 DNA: TGTGCCGCGATCCCTCCAGGGGCCTATGGC.